A selection of T cell receptor beta chains follows, all from one sample in a study of T cell repertoires and HLA-DP antigens. For these receptors, no antigen is known. Repertoires were generated with immunoSEQ multiplex PCR, while TCRdb's copy carries only in-frame clones and drops some. The sample lists about 110,000 clones; 80% to 95% were seen once. Sequencing was carried out using CD4+ T cells from PBMCs. These receptors originate from a woman under 30 in good health and CMV-seronegative. Both conserved end residues are part of each CDR3. Fields, in order: D gene, V gene, J gene, clone size, CDR3 DNA, CDR3 protein. D genes are given only for firm matches. Size values are once, few and many counts, or a class for expanded clones, and some rows have none.

d_gene: -; v_gene: TRBV18; j_gene: TRBJ1-3; abundance: -; CDR3nt: TGTGCCAGCTCACCAACTGGACAGCGACTCTCTGGAAACACCATATATTTT; CDR3aa: CASSPTGQRLSGNTIYF
d_gene: -; v_gene: TRBV5-1; j_gene: TRBJ2-5; abundance: -; CDR3nt: TGCGCCAGCAGCTCGACCCATGAAGAGACCCAGTACTTC; CDR3aa: CASSSTHEETQYF
d_gene: TRBD1; v_gene: TRBV4-2; j_gene: TRBJ1-1; abundance: -; CDR3nt: TGTGCCAGCAGCCAAGATCCCCGGGACAGGGGGCTCACTGAAGCTTTCTTT; CDR3aa: CASSQDPRDRGLTEAFF
d_gene: TRBD2; v_gene: TRBV6-5; j_gene: TRBJ2-5; abundance: -; CDR3nt: TGTGCCAGCAGTTACTCGGGACTAGCGAAAGGGGAGACCCAGTACTTC; CDR3aa: CASSYSGLAKGETQYF
d_gene: TRBD2; v_gene: TRBV7-3; j_gene: TRBJ2-3; abundance: -; CDR3nt: TGTGCCAGTAGCTCCGGACTAGCGGGGGCCGGGACAGATACGCAGTATTTT; CDR3aa: CASSSGLAGAGTDTQYF
d_gene: -; v_gene: TRBV5-1; j_gene: TRBJ2-3; abundance: -; CDR3nt: TGCGCCAGCAGCTTACGGCCGAGTCGGGATACGCAGTATTTT; CDR3aa: CASSLRPSRDTQYF
d_gene: -; v_gene: TRBV5-4; j_gene: TRBJ1-2; abundance: many; CDR3nt: TGTGCCAGCAGCTTGGCCGGGGGTAATGGTAACTATGGCTACACCTTC; CDR3aa: CASSLAGGNGNYGYTF
d_gene: TRBD2; v_gene: TRBV6-5; j_gene: TRBJ2-7; abundance: -; CDR3nt: TGTGCCAGCAGGGACTCCACCGGGAGGGCCTACGAGCAGTACTTC; CDR3aa: CASRDSTGRAYEQYF
d_gene: -; v_gene: TRBV5-1; j_gene: TRBJ1-1; abundance: -; CDR3nt: TGCGCCAGCAACCTCGACAGTCCGAACACTGAAGCTTTCTTT; CDR3aa: CASNLDSPNTEAFF
d_gene: -; v_gene: TRBV2; j_gene: TRBJ1-5; abundance: -; CDR3nt: TGTGCCAGCAGTGAAGGGACCCACGGGCAGCCCCAGCATTTT; CDR3aa: CASSEGTHGQPQHF
d_gene: TRBD2; v_gene: TRBV6-1; j_gene: TRBJ2-1; abundance: -; CDR3nt: TGTGCCAGCAGTGCCTGGACTAGCGGGGGGCCGAATGAGCAGTTCTTC; CDR3aa: CASSAWTSGGPNEQFF
d_gene: -; v_gene: TRBV5-8; j_gene: TRBJ2-5; abundance: -; CDR3nt: TGTGCCAGCAGCTTAAGGGTTCTGGGTCAAGAGACCCAGTACTTC; CDR3aa: CASSLRVLGQETQYF
d_gene: -; v_gene: TRBV27; j_gene: TRBJ2-5; abundance: -; CDR3nt: TGTGCCAGCAGTTTATTCCAGCAAGAGACCCAGTACTTC; CDR3aa: CASSLFQQETQYF
d_gene: TRBD1; v_gene: TRBV28; j_gene: TRBJ1-1; abundance: once; CDR3nt: TGTGCCAGCAGTTTAGGGACAGGGGCTTTCTTT; CDR3aa: CASSLGTGAFF
d_gene: -; v_gene: TRBV28; j_gene: TRBJ1-5; abundance: -; CDR3nt: TGTGCCAGCAGTCCCCAGGGTGGTCAGCCCCAGCATTTT; CDR3aa: CASSPQGGQPQHF
d_gene: -; v_gene: TRBV28; j_gene: TRBJ1-2; abundance: -; CDR3nt: TGTGCCAGCAGTTTAGACACAATCTATGGCTACACCTTC; CDR3aa: CASSLDTIYGYTF
d_gene: TRBD2; v_gene: TRBV9; j_gene: TRBJ2-7; abundance: -; CDR3nt: TGTGCCAGCAGCCCGAGCGGGATCTCCTACGAGCAGTACTTC; CDR3aa: CASSPSGISYEQYF
d_gene: TRBD1; v_gene: TRBV19; j_gene: TRBJ1-5; abundance: -; CDR3nt: TGTGCCAGTAGGCGCGGGATGACAGGGCTAAGCAATCAGCCCCAGCATTTT; CDR3aa: CASRRGMTGLSNQPQHF
d_gene: -; v_gene: TRBV10-2; j_gene: TRBJ1-4; abundance: -; CDR3nt: TGCGCCAGCAGTGGTGGACAAGTTACTGAAAAACTGTTTTTT; CDR3aa: CASSGGQVTEKLFF
d_gene: -; v_gene: TRBV9; j_gene: TRBJ2-6; abundance: -; CDR3nt: TGTGCCAGCAGCGTAGCTCCAGGGAGCTCTGGGGCCAACGTCCTGACTTTC; CDR3aa: CASSVAPGSSGANVLTF
d_gene: -; v_gene: TRBV7-9; j_gene: TRBJ2-7; abundance: -; CDR3nt: TGTGCCAGCAGCTTAGGAGACAGCGGTTCCGGAGAGCAGTACTTC; CDR3aa: CASSLGDSGSGEQYF
d_gene: -; v_gene: TRBV5-1; j_gene: TRBJ1-2; abundance: -; CDR3nt: TGCGCCAGCAGCTTGGTAGCCAGTCAGGGGTACTATGGCTACACCTTC; CDR3aa: CASSLVASQGYYGYTF
d_gene: -; v_gene: TRBV7-2; j_gene: TRBJ1-2; abundance: -; CDR3nt: TGTGCCAGCAGCCCAGGGACTCTGGGGAACTATGGCTACACCTTC; CDR3aa: CASSPGTLGNYGYTF
d_gene: -; v_gene: TRBV7-8; j_gene: TRBJ2-5; abundance: -; CDR3nt: TGTGCCAGCAGCTTGAGGTCTTCTTGGGGAGGAAGTGAGACCCAGTACTTC; CDR3aa: CASSLRSSWGGSETQYF
d_gene: -; v_gene: TRBV6-5; j_gene: TRBJ2-1; abundance: -; CDR3nt: TGTGCCAGCACCGAGCTGCTAGCTTCCTACAATGAGCAGTTCTTC; CDR3aa: CASTELLASYNEQFF
d_gene: -; v_gene: TRBV28; j_gene: TRBJ1-2; abundance: -; CDR3nt: TGTGCCAGCAGTCAATCCCCAGGCCGCTATGGCTACACCTTC; CDR3aa: CASSQSPGRYGYTF
d_gene: -; v_gene: TRBV7-3; j_gene: TRBJ2-5; abundance: -; CDR3nt: TGTGCCAGCAGCTCAGCCGGGACGGATAAAGAGACCCAGTACTTC; CDR3aa: CASSSAGTDKETQYF
d_gene: TRBD1; v_gene: TRBV27; j_gene: TRBJ2-7; abundance: few; CDR3nt: TGTGCCAGCCAAGTGGACAGGGAGGTCGACGAGCAGTACTTC; CDR3aa: CASQVDREVDEQYF
d_gene: TRBD1; v_gene: TRBV5-1; j_gene: TRBJ1-2; abundance: few; CDR3nt: TGCGCCAGCAGCTTGGGACAGGGGGCGTCTGGCTACACCTTC; CDR3aa: CASSLGQGASGYTF
d_gene: -; v_gene: TRBV7-9; j_gene: TRBJ1-1; abundance: -; CDR3nt: TGTGCCAGCAGCTTAATTTCGGTGAACACTGAAGCTTTCTTT; CDR3aa: CASSLISVNTEAFF
d_gene: TRBD1; v_gene: TRBV2; j_gene: TRBJ1-3; abundance: -; CDR3nt: TGTGCCAGAACCCCGGGACAGGGCTCTGGAAACACCATATATTTT; CDR3aa: CARTPGQGSGNTIYF
d_gene: -; v_gene: TRBV5-1; j_gene: TRBJ2-6; abundance: -; CDR3nt: TGCGCCAGCAGCTTGGCGAGGGTAGGGGCCAACGTCCTGACTTTC; CDR3aa: CASSLARVGANVLTF
d_gene: TRBD1; v_gene: TRBV27; j_gene: TRBJ2-2; abundance: -; CDR3nt: TGTGCCAGCAGTTTATCGTGGGACAGGGGGCCAAGGACCGGGGAGCTGTTTTTT; CDR3aa: CASSLSWDRGPRTGELFF
d_gene: TRBD2; v_gene: TRBV11-3; j_gene: TRBJ2-1; abundance: once; CDR3nt: TGTGCCAGCAGTTTGGGGAGCGGGGGCCATGAGCAGTTCTTC; CDR3aa: CASSLGSGGHEQFF
d_gene: TRBD1; v_gene: TRBV12-5; j_gene: TRBJ2-2; abundance: -; CDR3nt: TGTGCTAGTGGCCGACAACTGACAGGGGAAGCGAACACCGGGGAGCTGTTTTTT; CDR3aa: CASGRQLTGEANTGELFF